The 21 T cell receptor beta chains in this list originate from one sample, sequenced in a study of blood T cells in healthy people across ages. Primers used in a second PCR of about 7 to 12 cycles were a sample-barcoded 5' primer and a J-beta primer mix. TCRdb ran MiXCR on the 5' RACE reads and lists one entry per CDR3 protein. Of around 1,600,000 distinct CDR3 sequences listed, about 45% were seen once; the top ten hold approximately 4%. The sequenced material came from blood. These receptors came from a woman aged 18-29 years in good health.

Regarding this clonotype: With a much larger clone just one base away, this may be a read error. The V gene is TRBV12-3 or TRBV12-4, the J gene TRBJ1-1, with D hard to call. This CDR3 is built from 11 residues. V was trimmed by 10 bases and J by 6 bases, leaving 12 bases between them. For the CDR3, the DNA is TGTGCCAACAGCCTCGGTTCTGAAGCTTTCTTT. Protein product: CANSLGSEAFF.

The J gene is TRBJ2-7, the V gene TRBV27, with 9 nucleotides matching TRBD1. Trimming at V came to 4 bases and at J to 7 bases, leaving 8 bases not matched to a gene. CDR1 is MNHEY, CDR2 SMNVEV, per germline (reference sequence). The CDR3 runs 14 residues. The CDR3 bases are TGTGCCAGCAGTTCAGGACAGGGGCCGGGTGAGCAGTACTTC. Amino acids: CASSSGQGPGEQYF.

The chain uses TRBV4-3 and TRBJ2-7; 7 positions match TRBD2. V was clipped by 2 bases and J by 1 base; unmatched bases: 2. There are 14 residues in the CDR3. CDR1 is LGHNA, CDR2 YSLEER, per germline. CDR3 in amino acids: CASSQQRGSYEQYF. The CDR3 DNA reads as TGCGCCAGCAGCCAACAGCGGGGTTCCTACGAGCAGTACTTC.

This clonotype has more than one count but fewer than ten. The CDR3, as DNA: TGCAGTGCTAGGGGGGGGGTAGCCAAAAACATTCAGTACTTC. Translating it yields CSARGGVAKNIQYF. The chain employs TRBV20-1 and TRBJ2-4; 7 nucleotides agree with TRBD2. The CDR3 contains 14 residues. The J segment lost 0 bases and the V segment lost 3 bases, leaving 2 bases of the junction unmatched. Germline V lookup: CDR1 DFQATT, CDR2 SNEGSKA (reference sequence).

The genes are TRBV6-5 and TRBJ1-1, with 9 bases identical to TRBD1. CDR3 length: 15 amino acids. In germline, CDR1 is MNHEY, CDR2 SVGAGI. V was pared by 2 bases and J by 1 base, with 2 bases of the junction left unmatched. CDR3 in DNA: TGTGCCAGCAGTTACGGGACAGGGACGAACACTGAAGCTTTCTTT. Translation: CASSYGTGTNTEAFF.

The V and J genes are TRBV12-3 or TRBV12-4 and TRBJ2-1; 8 bases align to TRBD1. With V trimmed by 6 bases and J by 15 bases, 10 bases remained unmatched. CDR3 length: 12 amino acids. The CDR3 loop reads CASRPGTGVLFF. The CDR3 DNA is TGTGCCAGCAGGCCCGGGACAGGAGTGTTGTTCTTC.

The J gene is TRBJ2-5, the V gene TRBV7-2; no clear D. The CDR3 extends over 12 amino acids. CDR1 is SGHTA and CDR2 is FQGNSA in the germline V gene. The V and J ends lost 11 bases and 5 bases respectively, with 15 bases between them. In DNA form, the CDR3 reads TGTGCCGGCAACTTTTCCAGGGAGACCCAGTACTTC. This gives the protein CAGNFSRETQYF.

This clonotype was observed a few times. The chain links TRBV20-1 to TRBJ2-1; 12 bases fit TRBD2. With V trimmed by 5 bases and J by 0 bases, 2 bases remained unmatched. The length of the CDR3 is 15 residues. Germline values: CDR1 DFQATT, CDR2 SNEGSKA (reference sequence). In DNA, the CDR3 is TGCAGTGCTCGGACTAGCGGGGCCTCCTACAATGAGCAGTTCTTC. This translates into CSARTSGASYNEQFF.

This clonotype turned up a few times. The chain couples TRBV20-1 to TRBJ1-1; perhaps TRBD1 as D (5 bases). The CDR3 covers 13 residues. V lost 3 bases, J lost 8 bases, and 16 bases lay in between. CDR1 is DFQATT and CDR2 is SNEGSKA in the germline V gene (reference sequence). CDR3 region: CSASGASGLEAFF. CDR3 sequence (DNA): TGCAGTGCTAGTGGGGCATCTGGTTTGGAAGCTTTCTTT.

V is TRBV7-6 and J is TRBJ2-5; possibly TRBD2 for D (5 bases). Trimming took off 1 base at V and 1 base at J, with 16 bases between the two ends. Germline CDR1 and CDR2: SGHVS and FNYEAQ. This CDR3 has 17 amino acids. In nucleotides, the CDR3 is TGTGCCAGCAGCTTAGAACCTAGCAGCTGGGTCCAAGAGACCCAGTACTTC. Protein product: CASSLEPSSWVQETQYF.

This chain links TRBV12-3 or TRBV12-4 with TRBJ1-4; tentative D call: TRBD1 (6 bases). V lost 7 bases and J 3 bases, leaving 9 bases between the germline ends. The CDR3 contains 13 residues. CDR3 nucleotide sequence: TGTGCCAGCATGACAGGCCCTAATGAAAAACTGTTTTTT. Translating gives CASMTGPNEKLFF.

The CDR3 DNA sequence: TGCGCCAGCAGCCACCTCCGGGGGGAATATGGCTACACCTTC. Its protein is CASSHLRGEYGYTF. This chain uses TRBV4-1 with TRBJ1-2; TRBD1 is a possible D gene (5 bases). The V end lost 3 bases, the J end lost 5 bases, and 13 bases lay between the germline ends. CDR1 is MGHRA and CDR2 is YSYEKL in the germline V gene. This CDR3 spans 14 amino acids.

This clonotype turned up a few times. The chain joins TRBV7-9 to TRBJ1-1; 8 bases agree with TRBD1. CDR1 SEHNR and CDR2 FQNEAQ come from the germline V gene (reference sequence). The CDR3 covers 14 residues. V was clipped by 5 bases and J by 1 base; unmatched bases: 3. Here the CDR3 DNA reads TGTGCCAGCAGCAACGGACAGGGGAACACTGAAGCTTTCTTT. The encoded protein is CASSNGQGNTEAFF.

This clonotype was seen more than once but under ten times. The chain recombines TRBV6-5 with TRBJ2-1, with 7 bases lining up with TRBD2. The J segment lost 5 bases and the V segment lost 0 bases, leaving 7 bases of the junction unmatched. Germline-derived CDR1 and CDR2 are MNHEY and SVGAGI. This CDR3 is 16 amino acids long. For the CDR3, the DNA is TGTGCCAGCAGTTACTCGGGGCTAGCGGCCGACAATGAGCAGTTCTTC. It translates to CASSYSGLAADNEQFF.

The chain carries TRBV2 and TRBJ2-3; D might be TRBD1 or TRBD2, each matching 5 bases. Germline V gene lookup returns CDR1 SNHLY and CDR2 FYNNEI. This CDR3 spans 16 amino acids. Trimming took 3 bases from V and 2 from J, leaving 15 bases between them. The CDR3 DNA reads as TGTGCCAGCAGTGAGTTAGTTGGGGGAGACACAGATACGCAGTATTTT. This codes for CASSELVGGDTDTQYF.

This chain links TRBV7-2 with TRBJ2-3; D may be TRBD2 (5 bases). This CDR3 has 17 residues. The V gene lost 6 bases and the J gene lost 0 bases, with 19 bases spanning the gap. CDR1 and CDR2 (germline): SGHTA, FQGNSA. DNA of the CDR3: TGTGCCAGCAGTGCCGCTCCTATCCGGGGTAGCACAGATACGCAGTATTTT. Its translation is CASSAAPIRGSTDTQYF.

This clonotype was seen once. The chain uses TRBV7-2 and TRBJ2-3; the D gene is possibly TRBD2 (6 bases). Looked up from germline, CDR1 is SGHTA and CDR2 is FQGNSA. The CDR3 covers 15 residues. Deletions cut 4 bases from V and 4 bases from J, with 15 bases between. CDR3 nucleotides: TGTGCCAGCAGCTCCTTTGGGCGGGACGCAGATACGCAGTATTTT. Translating it yields CASSSFGRDADTQYF.

This clonotype was seen a single time. The chain is built from TRBV4-1 and TRBJ1-2; D unclear. Germline values: CDR1 MGHRA, CDR2 YSYEKL. This CDR3 spans 14 amino acids. With 4 bases removed from V and 4 bases from J, the gap between germline ends came to 13 bases. CDR3 protein: CASSPGRRGYGYTF. CDR3 bases: TGCGCCAGCAGCCCCGGTCGACGTGGCTATGGCTACACCTTC.

CDR3 residues: CASSYNPTSGAYEQYF. The CDR3 nucleotides are TGTGCCAGCAGTTACAACCCCACTAGCGGGGCATACGAGCAGTACTTC. V usage is TRBV6-5 and J usage is TRBJ2-7, with TRBD2 matching 10 bases. The CDR3 sequence is 16 residues long. Trimming took 2 bases from V and 4 from J; bases not matched to a gene: 8. CDR1 is MNHEY and CDR2 is SVGAGI in the germline V gene.

In its sample, this clonotype was seen a few times. The CDR3 region is CASRTGTSGPYGYTF. As DNA, the CDR3 is TGTGCCAGCAGGACCGGTACTTCAGGACCTTATGGCTACACCTTC. The chain recombines TRBV7-2 with TRBJ1-2; D gene uncertain. This CDR3 has 15 amino acids. Trimming took 6 bases from V and 5 from J, leaving 19 bases between them. CDR1 is SGHTA, CDR2 FQGNSA, per germline.

The V and J genes are TRBV9 and TRBJ2-1; tentative D call: TRBD1 (6 bases). With 4 bases removed from V and 3 bases from J, the gap between germline ends came to 17 bases. Germline CDR1 is SGDLS and CDR2 is YYNGEE. The CDR3 is 16 amino acids. CDR3 sequence (DNA): TGTGCCAGCAGCAGAAGAACCTGGGACAACTACAATGAGCAGTTCTTC. As protein: CASSRRTWDNYNEQFF. Looking up the rest from reference TRBV9 and TRBJ2-1 gives the full variable domain: DSGVTQTPKHLITATGQRVTLRCSPRSGDLSVYWYQQSLDQGLQFLIQYYNGEERAKGNILERFSAQQFPDLHSELNLSSLELGDSALYFCASSRRTWDNYNEQFFGPGTRLTVL.